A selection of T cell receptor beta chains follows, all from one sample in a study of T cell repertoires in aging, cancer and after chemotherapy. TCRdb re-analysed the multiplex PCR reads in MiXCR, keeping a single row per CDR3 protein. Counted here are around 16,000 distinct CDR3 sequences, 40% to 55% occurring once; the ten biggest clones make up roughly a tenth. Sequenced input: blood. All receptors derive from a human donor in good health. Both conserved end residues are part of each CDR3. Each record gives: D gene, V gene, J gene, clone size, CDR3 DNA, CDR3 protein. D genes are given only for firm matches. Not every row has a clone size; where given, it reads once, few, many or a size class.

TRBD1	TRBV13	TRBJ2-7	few	TGTGCCAGCAGCCCCGGGACAGAAGCCTACGAGCAGTACTTC	CASSPGTEAYEQYF
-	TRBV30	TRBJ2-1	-	TGTGCCTGGACTCGGCCCTCCTACAATGAGCAGTTCTTC	CAWTRPSYNEQFF
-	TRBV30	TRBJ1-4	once	TGTGCCGGGAGTGTCGGGGGTGAAAAACTGTTTTTT	CAGSVGGEKLFF
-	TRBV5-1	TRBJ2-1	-	TGCGCCAGCACGAGTAGGAGTGAGCAGTTCTTC	CASTSRSEQFF
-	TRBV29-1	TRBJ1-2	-	TGCAGCGTAGATCGTGGCTACACCTTC	CSVDRGYTF
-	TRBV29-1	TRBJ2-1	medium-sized	TGCAGCGTTGATCGCCGGCAGCCATACAATGAGCAGTTCTTC	CSVDRRQPYNEQFF
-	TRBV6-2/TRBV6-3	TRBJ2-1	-	TGTGCCACCATAGATGCCCGGGTTAATGAGCAGTTCTTC	CATIDARVNEQFF
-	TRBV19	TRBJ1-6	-	TGTGCCTTGAGGGTACGCCTCCACTTT	CALRVRLHF
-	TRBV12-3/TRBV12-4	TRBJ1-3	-	TGTGCCAGCAGTCCCTTTCTAACCAGCTCTGGAAACACCATATATTTT	CASSPFLTSSGNTIYF
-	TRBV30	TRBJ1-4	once	TGTGCCTCGTATGGGACCTATAATGAAAAACTGTTTTTT	CASYGTYNEKLFF
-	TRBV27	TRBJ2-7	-	TGTGCCCCCAAGGGGGGGTCCAAATACGAGCAGTACTTC	CAPKGGSKYEQYF
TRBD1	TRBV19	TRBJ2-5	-	TGTGCCAGTAGTCTAACAGGGGGCAGACAGACCCAGTACTTC	CASSLTGGRQTQYF
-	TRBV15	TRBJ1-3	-	TGTGCCACCAGCAGGGACCTCGACGGAGCTGGAAACACCATATATTTT	CATSRDLDGAGNTIYF
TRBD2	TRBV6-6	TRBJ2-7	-	TGTGCCAGCAGTGCGGCTAGCGGGAGGTACGAGCAGTACTTC	CASSAASGRYEQYF
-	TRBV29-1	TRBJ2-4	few	TGCAGCGTTGGTCCCCTAGCCAAAAACATTCAGTACTTC	CSVGPLAKNIQYF
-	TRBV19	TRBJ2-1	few	TGTGCCAGTAGTATACGTGGGTCCGGGGGTGTCAATGAGCAGTTCTTC	CASSIRGSGGVNEQFF
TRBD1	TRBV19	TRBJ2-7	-	TGTGCCACTGAGGACAGGAACTCCTACGAGCAGTACTTC	CATEDRNSYEQYF
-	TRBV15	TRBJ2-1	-	TGTGCCACCAGCAGAGATCCTCCTGGGGACTCCTACAATGAGCAGTTCTTC	CATSRDPPGDSYNEQFF
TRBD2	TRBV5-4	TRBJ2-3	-	TGTGCCAGCGGGGGGGGGACTTCCGCGAGAGATACGCAGTATTTT	CASGGGTSARDTQYF
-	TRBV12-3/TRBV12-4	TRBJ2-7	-	TGTGCCAGCAGTTTACGGTCCTACGAGCAGTACTTC	CASSLRSYEQYF
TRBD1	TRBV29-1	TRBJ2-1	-	TGCAGCGTTGGACAGGGCTCCCTCCTGTTTTCGAACAATGAGCAGTTCTTC	CSVGQGSLLFSNNEQFF
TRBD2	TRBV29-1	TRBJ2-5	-	TGCAGCGACCTGAGCGGGAGGGCCAAGGAGACCCAGTACTTC	CSDLSGRAKETQYF
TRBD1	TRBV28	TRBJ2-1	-	TGTGCCAGCAGTTACAGGGGGCCCCGCTACAATGAGCAGTTCTTC	CASSYRGPRYNEQFF
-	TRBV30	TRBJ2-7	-	TGTGCCTGGAGTGTTATAGGGGACGAGCAGTACTTC	CAWSVIGDEQYF
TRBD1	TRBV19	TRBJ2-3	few	TGTGCCAGTAGTATCGTCAGGGGGTCTAGCACAGATACGCAGTATTTT	CASSIVRGSSTDTQYF
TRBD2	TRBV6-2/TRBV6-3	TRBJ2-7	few	TGTGCCAGCAGTGCAAGACTAGCGGGAGCCAACGAGCAGTACTTC	CASSARLAGANEQYF
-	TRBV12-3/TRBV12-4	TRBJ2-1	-	TGTGCCAGCCGCTCCCTCCTAATCAATGAGCAGTTCTTC	CASRSLLINEQFF
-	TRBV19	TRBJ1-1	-	TGTGCCAGTAGTATCTTTATCCGTAACACTGAAGCTTTCTTT	CASSIFIRNTEAFF
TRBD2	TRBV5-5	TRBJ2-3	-	TGTGCCAGCAGCTTGGCCCGAAGGCTAGCGGGTTCCTCTAGCACAGATACGCAGTATTTT	CASSLARRLAGSSSTDTQYF
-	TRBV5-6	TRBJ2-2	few	TGTGCCAGCAGCTTCCGACAGGTCGCGAACACCGGGGAGCTGTTTTTT	CASSFRQVANTGELFF
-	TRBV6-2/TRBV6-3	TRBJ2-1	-	TGTGCCAGCAGTCCCGGAGGGGGGCTAGGAGCAAATGAGCAGTTCTTC	CASSPGGGLGANEQFF